Listed below are T cell receptor beta chains from one sample, sequenced in a study of cytomegalovirus exposure and HLA in healthy donors. Data came from immunoSEQ multiplex PCR; TCRdb stores just in-frame clones and leaves some out. The top ten hold roughly 32% of the sample, which has around 85,000 clones, 80% seen once. Specimen: PBMCs. The receptors stem from a man aged 50 or older in good health and CMV-seropositive. CDR3s include the opening cysteine and the closing phenylalanine or tryptophan. D genes are given only for firm matches. Clone size is shown for a subset of rows, as once, few, many or a class of expanded clone.

NA	NA	TRBV6-1	TRBJ1-1	CASSKGQPSTEAFF	TGTGCCAGCAGCAAAGGACAGCCGAGCACTGAAGCTTTCTTT
NA	TRBD1	TRBV7-9	TRBJ1-4	CSSSLDRGQTGMILKLFF	TGTTCCAGCAGCTTAGACAGGGGTCAAACCGGAATGATTTTAAAACTGTTTTTT
NA	NA	TRBV5-1	TRBJ1-1	CASSFSGLDSAAFF	TGCGCCAGCAGCTTTTCGGGACTAGACTCAGCCGCTTTCTTT
NA	TRBD1	TRBV6-5	TRBJ1-2	CASSSSGTGGAYGYTF	TGTGCCAGCAGTTCCTCCGGGACAGGGGGCGCCTATGGCTACACCTTC
few	NA	TRBV7-2	TRBJ2-5	CASSFDRQETQYF	TGTGCCAGCAGCTTTGACAGGCAAGAGACCCAGTACTTC
NA	TRBD1	TRBV11-1	TRBJ2-2	CASRDAGQGATGELFF	TGTGCCAGCAGGGATGCGGGACAGGGGGCCACCGGGGAGCTGTTTTTT
few	NA	TRBV4-1	TRBJ2-3	CASSQVASTSDLGDTQYF	TGCGCCAGCAGCCAAGTGGCGTCGACTAGTGATCTTGGAGATACGCAGTATTTT
NA	NA	TRBV4-2	TRBJ2-7	CASSQGTRLSYEQYF	TGTGCCAGCAGCCAAGGAACGCGTCTTTCCTACGAGCAGTACTTC
NA	NA	TRBV29-1	TRBJ2-3	CSVIERGDTQYF	TGCAGCGTTATCGAGCGTGGAGATACGCAGTATTTT
once	TRBD2	TRBV7-8	TRBJ2-7	CASSRTSGSYEQYF	TGTGCCAGCAGCCGGACTAGCGGGAGTTACGAGCAGTACTTC
NA	TRBD1	TRBV19	TRBJ1-4	CARPGTGNEKLFF	TGTGCCAGACCCGGGACAGGGAATGAAAAACTGTTTTTT
once	TRBD1	TRBV19	TRBJ1-2	CASSGQGISNYGYTF	TGTGCCAGTTCGGGACAGGGGATTTCTAACTATGGCTACACCTTC
once	NA	TRBV10-2	TRBJ2-3	CASSLQGSTDTQYF	TGCGCCAGCAGTCTTCAGGGATCCACGGATACGCAGTATTTT
NA	NA	TRBV29-1	TRBJ2-1	CSVGTGKFF	TGCAGCGTTGGTACGGGGAAGTTCTTC
few	TRBD1	TRBV5-1	TRBJ2-5	CASSWDSQETQYF	TGCGCCAGCAGCTGGGACAGTCAAGAGACCCAGTACTTC
once	NA	TRBV19	TRBJ1-2	CASSRGSDGGYTF	TGTGCCAGTAGCCGAGGCAGCGATGGCGGCTACACCTTC
NA	NA	TRBV5-8	TRBJ2-6	CASSLFLSGANVLTF	TGTGCCAGCAGCTTATTTCTCTCTGGGGCCAACGTCCTGACTTTC
few	NA	TRBV7-2	TRBJ2-1	CASSLVANEQFF	TGTGCCAGCAGCTTAGTAGCCAATGAGCAGTTCTTC
few	NA	TRBV19	TRBJ1-1	CASSIGYGPEAFF	TGTGCCAGTAGTATCGGGTACGGTCCTGAAGCTTTCTTT
NA	NA	TRBV27	TRBJ1-2	CASSLSAAGGVYDGYTF	TGTGCCAGCAGTTTATCGGCCGCGGGTGGAGTTTACGACGGCTACACCTTC
NA	NA	TRBV7-9	TRBJ1-1	CASGLQYTEAFF	TGTGCCAGCGGTCTACAGTACACTGAAGCTTTCTTT